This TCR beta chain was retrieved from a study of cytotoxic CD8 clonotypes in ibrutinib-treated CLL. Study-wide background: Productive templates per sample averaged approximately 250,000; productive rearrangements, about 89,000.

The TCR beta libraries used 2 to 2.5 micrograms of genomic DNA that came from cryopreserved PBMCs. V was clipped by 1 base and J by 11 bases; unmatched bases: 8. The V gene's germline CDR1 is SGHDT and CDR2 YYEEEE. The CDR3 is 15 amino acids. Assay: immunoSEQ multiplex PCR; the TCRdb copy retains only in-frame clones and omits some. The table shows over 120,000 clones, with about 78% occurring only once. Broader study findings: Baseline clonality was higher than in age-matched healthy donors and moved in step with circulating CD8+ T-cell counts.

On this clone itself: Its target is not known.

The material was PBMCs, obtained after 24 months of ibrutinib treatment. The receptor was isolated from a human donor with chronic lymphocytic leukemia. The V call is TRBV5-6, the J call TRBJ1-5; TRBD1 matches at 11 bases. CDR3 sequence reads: CASSLRDRGEAAQHF. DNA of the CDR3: TGTGCCAGCAGCTTGCGGGACAGGGGGGAGGCAGCCCAGCATTTT.